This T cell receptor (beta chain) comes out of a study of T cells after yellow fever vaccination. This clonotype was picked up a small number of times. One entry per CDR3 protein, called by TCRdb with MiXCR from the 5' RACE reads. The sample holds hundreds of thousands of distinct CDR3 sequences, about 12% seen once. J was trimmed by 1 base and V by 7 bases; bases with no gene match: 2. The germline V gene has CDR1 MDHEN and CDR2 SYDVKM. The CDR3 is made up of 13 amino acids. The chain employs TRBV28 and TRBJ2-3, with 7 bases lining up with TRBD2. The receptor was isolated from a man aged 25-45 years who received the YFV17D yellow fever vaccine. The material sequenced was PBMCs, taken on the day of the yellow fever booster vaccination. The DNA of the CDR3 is TGTGCCAGCAACGCGGGGGGCACAGATACGCAGTATTTT. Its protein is CASNAGGTDTQYF.